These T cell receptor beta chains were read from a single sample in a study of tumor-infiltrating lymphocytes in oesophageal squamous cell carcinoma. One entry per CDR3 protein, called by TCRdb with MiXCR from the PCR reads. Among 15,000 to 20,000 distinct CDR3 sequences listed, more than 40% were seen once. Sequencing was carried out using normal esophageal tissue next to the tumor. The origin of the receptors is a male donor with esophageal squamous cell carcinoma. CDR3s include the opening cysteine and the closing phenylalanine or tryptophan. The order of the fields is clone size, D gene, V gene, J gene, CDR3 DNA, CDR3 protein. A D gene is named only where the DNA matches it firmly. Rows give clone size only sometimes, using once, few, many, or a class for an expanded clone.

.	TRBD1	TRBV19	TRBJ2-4	TGTGCCAGTAAGGGGGACAGGAGGGAGCAGTACTTC	CASKGDRREQYF
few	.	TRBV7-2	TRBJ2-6	TGTGCCAGCAGCTTGACAGCTGGGGCCAACGTCCTGACTTTC	CASSLTAGANVLTF
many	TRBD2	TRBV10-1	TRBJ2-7	TGCGCCAGCCAAGGACTAGTAGGCGAGCAGTACTTC	CASQGLVGEQYF
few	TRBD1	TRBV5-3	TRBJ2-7	TGTGCCAGCAGCTCACCGGACAGGGTATTCGGTTTTGACTACGAGCAGTACTTC	CASSSPDRVFGFDYEQYF
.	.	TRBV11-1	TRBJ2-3	TGTGCCAGCAGCTTACGGCTAGCTGGGACAGATACGCAGTATTTT	CASSLRLAGTDTQYF
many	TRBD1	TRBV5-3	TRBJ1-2	TGTGCCAGAAGCAAGATTTTGACAGGGGGCTGCTATGGCTACACCTTC	CARSKILTGGCYGYTF
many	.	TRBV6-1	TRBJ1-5	TGTGCCAGCAGTCAACAGCAAGGGCTAAGCCAGCCCCAGCATTTT	CASSQQQGLSQPQHF
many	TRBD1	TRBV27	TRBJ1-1	TGTGCCAGCAGTCGACCGCACAGGGGGGGCGGACTGATGAACACTGAAGCTTTCTTT	CASSRPHRGGGLMNTEAFF
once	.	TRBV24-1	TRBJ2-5	TGTGCCACCAGTGATAATGGGTTCCAAGAGACCCAGTACTTC	CATSDNGFQETQYF
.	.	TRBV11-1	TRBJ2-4	TGTGCCAGCAGCTTATCAACACAGGGAAACATTCAGTACTTC	CASSLSTQGNIQYF